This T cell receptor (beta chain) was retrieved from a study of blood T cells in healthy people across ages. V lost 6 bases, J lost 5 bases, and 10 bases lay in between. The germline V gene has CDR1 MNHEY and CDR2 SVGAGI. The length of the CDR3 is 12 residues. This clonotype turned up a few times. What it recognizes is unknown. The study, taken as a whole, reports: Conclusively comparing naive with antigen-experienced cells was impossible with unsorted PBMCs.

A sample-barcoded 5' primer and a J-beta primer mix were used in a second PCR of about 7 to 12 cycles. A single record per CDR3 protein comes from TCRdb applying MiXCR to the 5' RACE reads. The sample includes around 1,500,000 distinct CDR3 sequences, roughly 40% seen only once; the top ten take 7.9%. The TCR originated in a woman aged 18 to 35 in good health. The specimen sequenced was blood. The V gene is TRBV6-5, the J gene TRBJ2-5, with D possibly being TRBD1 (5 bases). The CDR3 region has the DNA TGTGCCAGCAGAGGTTGGGGCGAGACCCAGTACTTC. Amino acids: CASRGWGETQYF.